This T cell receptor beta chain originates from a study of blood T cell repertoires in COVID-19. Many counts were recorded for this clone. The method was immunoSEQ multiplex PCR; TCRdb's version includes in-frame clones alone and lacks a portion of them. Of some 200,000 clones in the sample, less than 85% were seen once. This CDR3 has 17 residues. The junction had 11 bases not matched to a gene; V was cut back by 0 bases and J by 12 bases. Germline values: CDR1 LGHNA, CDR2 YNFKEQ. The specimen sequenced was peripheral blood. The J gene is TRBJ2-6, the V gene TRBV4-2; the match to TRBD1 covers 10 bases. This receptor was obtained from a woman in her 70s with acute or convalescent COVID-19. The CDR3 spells CASSQDKAGQGFRVLTF. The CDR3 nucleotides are TGTGCCAGCAGCCAAGATAAGGCGGGACAGGGGTTTCGCGTCCTGACTTTC.